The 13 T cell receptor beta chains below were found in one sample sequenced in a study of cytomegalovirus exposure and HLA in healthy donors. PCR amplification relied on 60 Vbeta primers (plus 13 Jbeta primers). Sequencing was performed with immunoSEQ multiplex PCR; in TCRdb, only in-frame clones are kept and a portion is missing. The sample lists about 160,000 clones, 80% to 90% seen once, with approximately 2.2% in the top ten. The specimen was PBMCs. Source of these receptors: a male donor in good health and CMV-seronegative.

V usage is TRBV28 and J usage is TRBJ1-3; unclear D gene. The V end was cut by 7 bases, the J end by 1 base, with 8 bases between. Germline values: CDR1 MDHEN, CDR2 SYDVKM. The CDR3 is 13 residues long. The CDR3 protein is CASTRLSGNTIYF. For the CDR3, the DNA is TGTGCCAGCACCCGGTTATCTGGAAACACCATATATTTT.

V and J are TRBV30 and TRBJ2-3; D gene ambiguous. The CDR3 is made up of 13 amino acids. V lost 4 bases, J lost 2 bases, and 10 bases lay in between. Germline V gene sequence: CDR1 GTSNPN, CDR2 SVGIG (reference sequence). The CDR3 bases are TGTGCCTGGACCGCGTCCCTCACAGATACGCAGTATTTT. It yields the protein CAWTASLTDTQYF.

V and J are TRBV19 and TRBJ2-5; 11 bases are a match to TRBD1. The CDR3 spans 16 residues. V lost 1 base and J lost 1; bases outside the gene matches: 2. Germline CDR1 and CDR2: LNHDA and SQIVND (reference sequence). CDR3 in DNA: TGTGCCAGTAGTATAGGAGGGACAGGGGGCCAAGAGACCCAGTACTTC. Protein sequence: CASSIGGTGGQETQYF.

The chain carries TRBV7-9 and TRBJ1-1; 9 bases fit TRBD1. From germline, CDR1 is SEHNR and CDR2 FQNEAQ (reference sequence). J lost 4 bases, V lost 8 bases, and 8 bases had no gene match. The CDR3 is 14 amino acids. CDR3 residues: CASVVYRGPTEAFF. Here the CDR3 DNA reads TGTGCCAGCGTCGTTTACAGGGGGCCCACTGAAGCTTTCTTT.

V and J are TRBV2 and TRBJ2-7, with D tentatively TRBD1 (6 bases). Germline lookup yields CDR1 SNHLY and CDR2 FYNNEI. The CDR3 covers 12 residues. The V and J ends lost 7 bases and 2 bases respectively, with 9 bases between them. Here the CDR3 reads CASTGQTYEQYF. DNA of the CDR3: TGTGCCAGCACCGGACAGACCTACGAGCAGTACTTC. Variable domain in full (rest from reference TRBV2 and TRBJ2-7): EPEVTQTPSHQVTQMGQEVILRCVPISNHLYFYWYRQILGQKVEFLVSFYNNEISEKSEIFDDQFSVERPDGSNFTLKIRSTKLEDSAMYFCASTGQTYEQYFGPGTRLTVT.

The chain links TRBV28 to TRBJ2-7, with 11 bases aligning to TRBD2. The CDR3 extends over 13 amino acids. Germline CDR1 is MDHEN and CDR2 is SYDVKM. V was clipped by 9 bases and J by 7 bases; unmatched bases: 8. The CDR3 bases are TGTGCCAGTCTAGCGGGAGGCCAGGGGGAGCAGTACTTC. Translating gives CASLAGGQGEQYF.

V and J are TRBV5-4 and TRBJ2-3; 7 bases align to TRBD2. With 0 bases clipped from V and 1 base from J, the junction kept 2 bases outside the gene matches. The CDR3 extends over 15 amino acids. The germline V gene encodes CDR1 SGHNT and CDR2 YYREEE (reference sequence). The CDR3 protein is CASSLETSRTDTQYF. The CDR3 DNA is TGTGCCAGCAGCTTGGAGACTAGCCGCACAGATACGCAGTATTTT.

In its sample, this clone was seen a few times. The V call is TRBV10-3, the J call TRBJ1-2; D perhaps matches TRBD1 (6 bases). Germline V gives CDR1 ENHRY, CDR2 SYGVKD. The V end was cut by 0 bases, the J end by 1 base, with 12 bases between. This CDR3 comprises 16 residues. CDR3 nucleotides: TGTGCCATCAGTGAGTCTCCTAACAGGGATAACTATGGCTACACCTTC. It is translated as CAISESPNRDNYGYTF.

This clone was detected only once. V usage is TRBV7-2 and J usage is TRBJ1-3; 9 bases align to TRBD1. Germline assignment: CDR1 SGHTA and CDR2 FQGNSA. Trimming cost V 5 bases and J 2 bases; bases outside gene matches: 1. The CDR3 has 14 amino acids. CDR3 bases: TGTGCCAGCAGCCGGACAGGGGCTGGAAACACCATATATTTT. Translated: CASSRTGAGNTIYF.

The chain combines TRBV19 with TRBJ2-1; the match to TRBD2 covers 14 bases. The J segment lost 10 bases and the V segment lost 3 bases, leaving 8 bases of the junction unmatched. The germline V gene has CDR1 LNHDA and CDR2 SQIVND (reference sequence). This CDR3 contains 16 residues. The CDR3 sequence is CASSMTGTSGRKEQFF. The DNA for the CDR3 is TGTGCCAGTAGTATGACGGGGACTAGCGGGAGAAAAGAGCAGTTCTTC.

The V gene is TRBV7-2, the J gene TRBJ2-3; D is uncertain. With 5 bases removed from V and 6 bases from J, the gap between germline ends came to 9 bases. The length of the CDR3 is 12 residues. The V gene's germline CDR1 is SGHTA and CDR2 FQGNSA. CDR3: CASSPAGDTQYF. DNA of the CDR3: TGTGCCAGCAGCCCCGCCGGGGATACGCAGTATTTT.

This CDR3 reads CASPGTGGFGDIQYF. The CDR3 coding sequence is TGTGCCAGTCCCGGGACAGGGGGCTTTGGAGACATTCAGTACTTC. V is TRBV19 and J is TRBJ2-4, with TRBD1 matching 12 bases. The CDR3 consists of 15 residues. The V segment lost 8 bases and the J segment 8 bases; nucleotides outside the gene matches: 10. Germline V gene data show CDR1 as LNHDA and CDR2 as SQIVND (reference sequence).

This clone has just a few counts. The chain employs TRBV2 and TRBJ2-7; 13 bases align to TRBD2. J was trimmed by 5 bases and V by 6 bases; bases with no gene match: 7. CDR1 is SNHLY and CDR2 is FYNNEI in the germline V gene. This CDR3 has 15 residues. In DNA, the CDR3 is TGTGCCAGCAGCGCTATGGGACTAGCGGGAAACGAGCAGTACTTC. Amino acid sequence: CASSAMGLAGNEQYF.